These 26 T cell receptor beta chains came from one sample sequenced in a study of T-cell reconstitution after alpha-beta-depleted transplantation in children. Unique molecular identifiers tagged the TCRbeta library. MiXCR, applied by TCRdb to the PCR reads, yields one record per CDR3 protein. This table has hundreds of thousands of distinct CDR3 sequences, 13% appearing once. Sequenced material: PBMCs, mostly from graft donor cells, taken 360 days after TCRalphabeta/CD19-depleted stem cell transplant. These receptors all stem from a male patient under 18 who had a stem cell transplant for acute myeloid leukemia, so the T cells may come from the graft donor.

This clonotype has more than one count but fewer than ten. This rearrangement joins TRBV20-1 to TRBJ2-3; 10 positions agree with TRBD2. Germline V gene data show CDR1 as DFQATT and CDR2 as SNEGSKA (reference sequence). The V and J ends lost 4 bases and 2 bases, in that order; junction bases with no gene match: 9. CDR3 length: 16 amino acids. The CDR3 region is CSAKVVAGGLTDTQYF. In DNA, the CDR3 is TGCAGTGCTAAGGTGGTAGCGGGAGGCCTCACAGATACGCAGTATTTT.

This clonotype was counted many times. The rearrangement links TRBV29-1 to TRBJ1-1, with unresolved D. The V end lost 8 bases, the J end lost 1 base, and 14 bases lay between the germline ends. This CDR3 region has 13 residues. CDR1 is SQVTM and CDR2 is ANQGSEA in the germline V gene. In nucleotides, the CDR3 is TGCAGCCTCGACCCGTCGGGGAACACTGAAGCTTTCTTT. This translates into CSLDPSGNTEAFF.

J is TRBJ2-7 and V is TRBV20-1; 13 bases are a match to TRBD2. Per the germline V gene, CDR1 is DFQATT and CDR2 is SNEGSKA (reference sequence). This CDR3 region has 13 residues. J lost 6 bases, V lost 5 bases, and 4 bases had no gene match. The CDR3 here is CSALGLAGLEQYF. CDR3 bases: TGCAGTGCTTTGGGACTAGCGGGACTCGAGCAGTACTTC.

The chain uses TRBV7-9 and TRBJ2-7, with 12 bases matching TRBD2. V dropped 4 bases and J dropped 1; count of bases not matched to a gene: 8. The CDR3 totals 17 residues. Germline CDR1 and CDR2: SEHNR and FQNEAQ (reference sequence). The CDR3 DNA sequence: TGTGCCAGCAGCTACGGACTAGCGGGGTCCCAGTCCTACGAGCAGTACTTC. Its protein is CASSYGLAGSQSYEQYF.

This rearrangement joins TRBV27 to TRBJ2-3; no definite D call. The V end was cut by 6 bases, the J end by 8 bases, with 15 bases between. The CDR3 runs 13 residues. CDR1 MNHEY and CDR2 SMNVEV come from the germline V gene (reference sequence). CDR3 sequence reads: CASSVEPRGTQYF. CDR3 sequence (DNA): TGTGCCAGCAGCGTCGAACCGCGCGGTACGCAGTATTTT.

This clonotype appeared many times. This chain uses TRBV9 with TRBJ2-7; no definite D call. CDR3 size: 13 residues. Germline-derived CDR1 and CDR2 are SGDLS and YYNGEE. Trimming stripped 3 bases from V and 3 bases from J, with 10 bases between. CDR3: CASSAHARYEQYF. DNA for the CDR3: TGTGCCAGCAGCGCCCACGCCCGCTACGAGCAGTACTTC.

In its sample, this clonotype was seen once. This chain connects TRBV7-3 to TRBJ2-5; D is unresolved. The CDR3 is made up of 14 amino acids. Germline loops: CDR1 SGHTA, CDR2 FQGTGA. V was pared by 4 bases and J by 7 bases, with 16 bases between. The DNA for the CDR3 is TGTGCCAGCAGCTCGACCGGGTCCTCGTGGACCCAGTACTTC. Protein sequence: CASSSTGSSWTQYF.

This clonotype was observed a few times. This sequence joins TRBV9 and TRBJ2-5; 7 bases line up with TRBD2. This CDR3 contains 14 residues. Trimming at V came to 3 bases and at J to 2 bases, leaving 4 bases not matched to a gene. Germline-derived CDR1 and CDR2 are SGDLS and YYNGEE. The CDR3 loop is CASSERDFQETQYF. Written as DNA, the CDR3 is TGTGCCAGCAGCGAGCGGGACTTTCAAGAGACCCAGTACTTC.

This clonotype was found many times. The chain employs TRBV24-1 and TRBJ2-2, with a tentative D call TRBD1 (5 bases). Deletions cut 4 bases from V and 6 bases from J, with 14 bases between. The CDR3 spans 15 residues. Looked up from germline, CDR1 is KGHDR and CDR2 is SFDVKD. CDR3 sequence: CATSDVTAIAGELFF. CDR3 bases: TGTGCCACCAGTGACGTGACAGCGATCGCCGGGGAGCTGTTTTTT.

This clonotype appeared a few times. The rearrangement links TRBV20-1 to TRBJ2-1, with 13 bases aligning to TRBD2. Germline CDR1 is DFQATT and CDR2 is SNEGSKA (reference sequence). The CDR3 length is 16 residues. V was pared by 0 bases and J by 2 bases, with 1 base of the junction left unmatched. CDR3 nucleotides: TGCAGTGCTAGAGATGGGACTAGCGGGACCTACAATGAGCAGTTCTTC. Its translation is CSARDGTSGTYNEQFF.

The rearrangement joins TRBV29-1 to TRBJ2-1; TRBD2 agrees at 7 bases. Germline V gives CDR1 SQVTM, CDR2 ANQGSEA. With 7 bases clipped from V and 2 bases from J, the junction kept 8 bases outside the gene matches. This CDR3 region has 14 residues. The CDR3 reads CSAQGTKTYNEQFF. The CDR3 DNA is TGCAGCGCACAAGGGACTAAAACCTACAATGAGCAGTTCTTC.

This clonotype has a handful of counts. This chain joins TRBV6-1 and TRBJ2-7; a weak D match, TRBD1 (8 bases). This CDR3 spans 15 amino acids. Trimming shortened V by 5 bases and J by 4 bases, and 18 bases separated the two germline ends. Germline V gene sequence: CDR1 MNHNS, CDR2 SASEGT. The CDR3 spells CASSPWTGREYEQYF. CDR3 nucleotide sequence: TGTGCCAGCAGTCCCTGGACAGGGCGGGAGTACGAGCAGTACTTC.

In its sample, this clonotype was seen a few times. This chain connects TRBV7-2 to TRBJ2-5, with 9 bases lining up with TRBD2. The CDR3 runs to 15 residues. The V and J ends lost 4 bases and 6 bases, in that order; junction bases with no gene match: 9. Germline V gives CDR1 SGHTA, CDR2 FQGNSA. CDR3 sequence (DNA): TGTGCCAGCAGCTCACTTCTAGCGGGACAGAAGACCCAGTACTTC. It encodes CASSSLLAGQKTQYF.

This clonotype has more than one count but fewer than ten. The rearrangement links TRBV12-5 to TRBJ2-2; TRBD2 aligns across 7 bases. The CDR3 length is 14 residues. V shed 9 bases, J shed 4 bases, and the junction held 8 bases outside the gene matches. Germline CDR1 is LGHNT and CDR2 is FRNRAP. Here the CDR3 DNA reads TGTGCTAGCTGGACTAGACGGATCACCGGGGAGCTGTTTTTT. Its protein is CASWTRRITGELFF.

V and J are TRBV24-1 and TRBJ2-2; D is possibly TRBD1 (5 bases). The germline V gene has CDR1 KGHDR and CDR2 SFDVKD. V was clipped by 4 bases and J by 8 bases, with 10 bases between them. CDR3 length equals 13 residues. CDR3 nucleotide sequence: TGTGCCACCAGTGAATTGACAGTTGGGGAGCTGTTTTTT. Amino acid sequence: CATSELTVGELFF.

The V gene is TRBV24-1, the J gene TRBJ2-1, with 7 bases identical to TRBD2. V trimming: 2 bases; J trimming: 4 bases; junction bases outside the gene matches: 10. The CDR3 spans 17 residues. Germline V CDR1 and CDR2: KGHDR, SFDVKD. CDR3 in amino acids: CATSDWGGPYEYNEQFF. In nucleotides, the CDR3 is TGTGCCACCAGTGATTGGGGAGGGCCCTACGAATACAATGAGCAGTTCTTC.

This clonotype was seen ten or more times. The CDR3, as DNA: TGTGCCAGCAGCCTTGGACTAGCGGGAGACTACGAGCAGTACTTC. This sequence encodes CASSLGLAGDYEQYF. The genes are TRBV12-3 or TRBV12-4 and TRBJ2-7; 13 nucleotides match TRBD2. This CDR3 spans 15 amino acids. The ends lost 6 bases at V and 3 bases at J; junction bases unmatched: 5.

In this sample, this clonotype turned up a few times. The CDR3 region is CSGRGTGLAGGPWETQYF. The DNA for the CDR3 is TGCAGCGGGCGGGGAACGGGACTAGCGGGAGGGCCGTGGGAGACCCAGTACTTC. The rearrangement links TRBV29-1 to TRBJ2-5; 16 bases are a match to TRBD2. This CDR3 spans 18 amino acids. Germline assignment: CDR1 SQVTM and CDR2 ANQGSEA. Trimming at V came to 7 bases and at J to 5 bases, leaving 16 bases not matched to a gene. Complete variable domain (other parts from reference TRBV29-1 and TRBJ2-5): SAVISQKPSRDICQRGTSLTIQCQVDSQVTMMFWYRQQPGQSLTLIATANQGSEATYESGFVIDKFPISRPNLTFSTLTVSNMSPEDSSIYLCSGRGTGLAGGPWETQYFGPGTRLLVL.

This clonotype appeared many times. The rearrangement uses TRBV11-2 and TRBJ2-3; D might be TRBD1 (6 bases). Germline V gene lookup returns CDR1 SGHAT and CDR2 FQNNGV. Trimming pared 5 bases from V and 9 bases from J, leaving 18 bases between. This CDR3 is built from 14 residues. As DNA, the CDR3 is TGTGCCAGCAGCGAGCTCGAACAGGGCGGAACGCAGTATTTT. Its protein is CASSELEQGGTQYF.

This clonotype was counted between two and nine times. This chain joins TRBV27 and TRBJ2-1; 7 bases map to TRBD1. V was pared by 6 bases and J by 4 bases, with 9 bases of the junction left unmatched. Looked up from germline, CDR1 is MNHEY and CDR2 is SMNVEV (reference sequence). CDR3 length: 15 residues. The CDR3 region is CASRRGQGPYNEQFF. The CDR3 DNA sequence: TGTGCCAGCAGGAGGGGGCAGGGGCCTTACAATGAGCAGTTCTTC.

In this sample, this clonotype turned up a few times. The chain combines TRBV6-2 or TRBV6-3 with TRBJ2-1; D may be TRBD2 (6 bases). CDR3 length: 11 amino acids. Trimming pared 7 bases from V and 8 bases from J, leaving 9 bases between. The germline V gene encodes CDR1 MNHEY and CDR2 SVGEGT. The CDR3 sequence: CASTQRDEQFF. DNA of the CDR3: TGTGCCAGCACCCAGCGGGATGAGCAGTTCTTC.

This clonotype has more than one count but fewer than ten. The CDR3 DNA reads TGCGCCAGCTATCCCCCAGGTCGTTTAGAGACCCAGTACTTC. Encoded protein: CASYPPGRLETQYF. J is TRBJ2-5 and V is TRBV5-1; D unclear. There are 14 residues in the CDR3. CDR1 is SGHRS and CDR2 is YFSETQ in the germline V gene. The V and J ends lost 7 bases and 4 bases respectively, with 17 bases between them.

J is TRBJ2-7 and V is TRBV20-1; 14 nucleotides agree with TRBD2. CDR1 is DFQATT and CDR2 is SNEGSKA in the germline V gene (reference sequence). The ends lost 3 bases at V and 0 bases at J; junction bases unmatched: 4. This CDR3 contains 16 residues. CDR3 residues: CSASGTSGSPSYEQYF. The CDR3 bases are TGCAGTGCTAGCGGGACTAGCGGGAGCCCCTCCTACGAGCAGTACTTC.

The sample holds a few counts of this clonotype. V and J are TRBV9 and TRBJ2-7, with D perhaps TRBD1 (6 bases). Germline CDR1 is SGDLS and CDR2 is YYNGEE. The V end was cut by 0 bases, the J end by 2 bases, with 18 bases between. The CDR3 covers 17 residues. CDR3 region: CASSVEAGTSGTYEQYF. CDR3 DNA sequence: TGTGCCAGCAGCGTAGAAGCAGGGACATCGGGGACCTACGAGCAGTACTTC.

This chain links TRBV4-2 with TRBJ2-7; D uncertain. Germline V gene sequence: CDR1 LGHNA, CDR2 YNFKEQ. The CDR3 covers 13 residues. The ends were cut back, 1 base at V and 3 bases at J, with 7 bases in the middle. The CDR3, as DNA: TGTGCCAGCAGCCAAGTCGCTTTCTACGAGCAGTACTTC. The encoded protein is CASSQVAFYEQYF.

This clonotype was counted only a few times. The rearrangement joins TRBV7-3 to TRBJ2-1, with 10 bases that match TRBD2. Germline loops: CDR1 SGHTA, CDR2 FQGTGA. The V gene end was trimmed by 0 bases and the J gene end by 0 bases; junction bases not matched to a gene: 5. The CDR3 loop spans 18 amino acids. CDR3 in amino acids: CASSLTPSGRISYNEQFF. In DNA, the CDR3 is TGTGCCAGCAGCTTAACGCCTAGCGGGAGAATCTCCTACAATGAGCAGTTCTTC.